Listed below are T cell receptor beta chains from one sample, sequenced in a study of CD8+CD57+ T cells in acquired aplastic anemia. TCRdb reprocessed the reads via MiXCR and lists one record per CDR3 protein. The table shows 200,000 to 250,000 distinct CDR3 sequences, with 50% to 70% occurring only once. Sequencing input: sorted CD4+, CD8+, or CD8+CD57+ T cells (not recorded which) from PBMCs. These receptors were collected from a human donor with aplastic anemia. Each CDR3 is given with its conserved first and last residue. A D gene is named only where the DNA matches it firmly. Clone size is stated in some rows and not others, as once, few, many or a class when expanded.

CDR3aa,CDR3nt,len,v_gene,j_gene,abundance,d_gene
CASSIGVMDSYEQYF,TGTGCCAGTAGTATAGGAGTAATGGATTCCTACGAGCAGTACTTC,15,TRBV19,TRBJ2-7,many,NA
CSAREGAGLYGYTF,TGCAGTGCTAGAGAAGGTGCCGGACTCTATGGCTACACCTTC,14,TRBV20-1,TRBJ1-2,NA,NA
CASSIQSRGNRETQYF,TGTGCCAGTAGTATCCAGTCCAGGGGGAACCGAGAGACTCAGTACTTC,16,TRBV19,TRBJ2-5,few,TRBD1
CASSPRQGKNTEAFF,TGTGCCAGCAGCCCTCGACAGGGGAAGAACACTGAAGCTTTCTTT,15,TRBV7-8,TRBJ1-1,NA,TRBD1
CATRDGMNTEAFF,TGTGCCACCAGAGACGGTATGAACACTGAAGCTTTCTTT,13,TRBV24-1,TRBJ1-1,NA,NA
CASSILRGYEQYF,TGTGCCAGTAGTATTCTAAGGGGCTACGAGCAGTACTTC,13,TRBV19,TRBJ2-7,once,NA
CASRRGQVNEQFF,TGTGCCAGCAGGCGGGGACAGGTCAATGAGCAGTTCTTC,13,TRBV2,TRBJ2-1,NA,TRBD1
CATSPPGGVGQPQHF,TGTGCCACCAGCCCCCCGGGGGGAGTCGGCCAGCCCCAGCATTTT,15,TRBV15,TRBJ1-5,few,NA
CASRATWELFF,TGTGCCAGCAGGGCCACTTGGGAGCTGTTTTTT,11,TRBV12-3/TRBV12-4,TRBJ2-2,NA,NA
CASSDPTGAGVRALHF,TGTGCCAGCAGCGACCCGACAGGGGCCGGCGTTAGGGCCCTCCACTTT,16,TRBV7-2,TRBJ1-6,NA,TRBD1
CSASEYEQYF,TGCAGTGCTAGCGAATACGAGCAGTACTTC,10,TRBV20-1,TRBJ2-7,NA,NA
CASSENPTGRGEKLFF,TGCGCCAGCAGTGAAAACCCGACAGGGCGAGGGGAAAAACTGTTTTTT,16,TRBV10-2,TRBJ1-4,NA,TRBD1
CASSESHLLAGAFF,TGTGCCAGCAGTGAATCTCACCTTTTGGCCGGGGCTTTCTTT,14,TRBV25-1,TRBJ1-1,NA,NA
CSAIVQRTGYTF,TGCAGTGCTATAGTACAGCGGACTGGCTACACCTTC,12,TRBV20-1,TRBJ1-2,NA,NA
CASSSRAGEETQYF,TGTGCCAGCAGCTCCCGTGCCGGAGAAGAGACCCAGTACTTC,14,TRBV7-9,TRBJ2-5,NA,NA
CASRDTRQRTEAFF,TGCGCCAGCAGGGATACCAGGCAGAGGACTGAAGCTTTCTTT,14,TRBV10-1,TRBJ1-1,few,NA
CSVDPGWYNEQFF,TGCAGCGTTGACCCGGGCTGGTACAATGAGCAGTTCTTC,13,TRBV29-1,TRBJ2-1,few,NA
CASSVTGTSFGGEQFF,TGTGCCAGCAGCGTAACCGGGACTAGCTTCGGAGGTGAGCAGTTCTTC,16,TRBV7-3,TRBJ2-1,NA,TRBD2
CSVVKGGTNYGYTF,TGCAGCGTTGTAAAGGGAGGAACTAACTATGGCTACACCTTC,14,TRBV29-1,TRBJ1-2,once,NA
CASSQGYEQYF,TGTGCCAGCAGCCAAGGGTACGAGCAGTACTTC,11,TRBV14,TRBJ2-7,many,NA
CATSRDKVTGELFF,TGTGCCACCAGCAGAGATAAAGTCACCGGGGAGCTGTTTTTT,14,TRBV15,TRBJ2-2,NA,NA
CSARGYQETQYF,TGCAGTGCTAGAGGGTACCAAGAGACCCAGTACTTC,12,TRBV20-1,TRBJ2-5,once,NA
CATSRVTEAYGYTF,TGTGCCACCAGCAGGGTCACGGAGGCCTATGGCTACACCTTC,14,TRBV15,TRBJ1-2,NA,NA
CASSSGTSLLGELFF,TGTGCCAGCAGTTCCGGGACTAGCCTCCTCGGGGAGCTGTTTTTT,15,TRBV27,TRBJ2-2,few,TRBD2
CASSVRGSKSYEQYF,TGTGCCAGCAGTGTACGCGGGAGTAAGTCCTACGAGCAGTACTTC,15,TRBV6-4,TRBJ2-7,NA,TRBD2
CASSESFRADEQYF,TGCGCCAGCAGTGAGAGTTTCAGGGCGGACGAGCAGTACTTC,14,TRBV10-1,TRBJ2-7,NA,NA